Below, one TCR beta chain is given with its context. Its target is unknown. The time point here: pre-sensitization, week 0. Indicated treatment: therapeutic diphenylcyclopropenone sensitization with weekly scalp DPC. Non-pregnant alopecia patients aged 18 to 70, suitable for DPC therapy. The record originates from a study of human T cells and chemical hapten exposure. Findings of the study overall: Donor immune responses may differ from healthy people's, since all donors had alopecia.

The V gene's germline CDR1 is MGHDK and CDR2 SYGVNS. The CDR3 runs to 15 residues. Trimming at V came to 3 bases and at J to 3 bases, leaving 5 bases not matched to a gene. The library put unique molecular identifiers onto individual cDNA molecules. TCRdb independently ran MiXCR on the RACE reads; one entry per CDR3 protein. The data contain some 300,000 distinct CDR3 sequences, around 5% of them singletons. V and J are TRBV25-1 and TRBJ1-1, with TRBD1 matching 9 bases. The TCR comes from a woman aged 18-29 years with alopecia areata. Some clones in this sample may be carry-over from other donors' samples. This specimen was whole blood, taken in connection with sensitization to the hapten diphenylcyclopropenone (DPC). The CDR3, as DNA: TGTGCCAGCAGTGAGTGGACAGGGGCTTACACTGAAGCTTTCTTT. Translated, it gives CASSEWTGAYTEAFF.